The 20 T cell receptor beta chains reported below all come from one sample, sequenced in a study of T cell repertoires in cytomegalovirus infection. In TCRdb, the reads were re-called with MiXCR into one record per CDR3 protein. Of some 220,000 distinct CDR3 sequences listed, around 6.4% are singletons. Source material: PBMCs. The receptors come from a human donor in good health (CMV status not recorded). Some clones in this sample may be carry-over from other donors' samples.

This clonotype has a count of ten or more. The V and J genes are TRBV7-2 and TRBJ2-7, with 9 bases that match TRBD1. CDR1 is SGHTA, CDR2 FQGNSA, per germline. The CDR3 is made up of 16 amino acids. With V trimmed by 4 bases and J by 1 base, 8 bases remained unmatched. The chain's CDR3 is CASSSSTGTGSYEQYF. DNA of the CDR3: TGTGCCAGCAGCTCCTCAACCGGGACAGGGTCCTACGAGCAGTACTTC.

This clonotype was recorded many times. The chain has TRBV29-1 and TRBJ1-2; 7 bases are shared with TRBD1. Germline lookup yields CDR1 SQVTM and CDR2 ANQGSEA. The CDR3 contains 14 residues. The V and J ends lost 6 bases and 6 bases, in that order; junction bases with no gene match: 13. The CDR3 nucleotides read TGCAGCGTGGCCGGGAAGGGGGCGCTTCATGGCTACACCTTC. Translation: CSVAGKGALHGYTF.

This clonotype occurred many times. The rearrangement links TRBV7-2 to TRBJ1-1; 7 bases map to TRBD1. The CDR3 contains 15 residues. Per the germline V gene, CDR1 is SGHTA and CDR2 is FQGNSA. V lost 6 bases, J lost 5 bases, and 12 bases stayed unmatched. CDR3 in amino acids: CASRTTQGGGTEAFF. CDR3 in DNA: TGTGCCAGCAGAACCACGCAGGGGGGTGGAACTGAAGCTTTCTTT.

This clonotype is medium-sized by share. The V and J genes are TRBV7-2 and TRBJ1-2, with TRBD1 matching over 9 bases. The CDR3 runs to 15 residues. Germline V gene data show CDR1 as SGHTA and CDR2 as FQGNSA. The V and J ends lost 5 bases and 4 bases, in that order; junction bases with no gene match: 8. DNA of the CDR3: TGTGCCAGCAGCCGGGGACAGGGAAACTCCTATGGCTACACCTTC. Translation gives CASSRGQGNSYGYTF. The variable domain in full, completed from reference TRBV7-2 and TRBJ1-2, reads GAGVSQSPSNKVTEKGKDVELRCDPISGHTALYWYRQSLGQGLEFLIYFQGNSAPDKSGLPSDRFSAERTGGSVSTLTIQRTQQEDSAVYLCASSRGQGNSYGYTFGSGTRLTVV.

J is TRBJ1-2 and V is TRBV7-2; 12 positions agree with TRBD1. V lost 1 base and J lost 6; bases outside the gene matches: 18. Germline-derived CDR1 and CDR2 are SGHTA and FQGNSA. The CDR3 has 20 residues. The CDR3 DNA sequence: TGTGCCAGCAGCTTAGAGAGAGCCGGGACAGGGGGCGCAGAGTCCCATGGCTACACCTTC. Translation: CASSLERAGTGGAESHGYTF.

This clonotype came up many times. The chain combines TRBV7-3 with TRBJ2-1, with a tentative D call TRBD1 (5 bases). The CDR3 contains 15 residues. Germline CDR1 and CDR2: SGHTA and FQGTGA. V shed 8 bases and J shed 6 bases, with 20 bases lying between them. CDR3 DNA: TGTGCCAGCGGCGAGTTTCAGGGCTTAGGCAATGAGCAGTTCTTC. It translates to CASGEFQGLGNEQFF.

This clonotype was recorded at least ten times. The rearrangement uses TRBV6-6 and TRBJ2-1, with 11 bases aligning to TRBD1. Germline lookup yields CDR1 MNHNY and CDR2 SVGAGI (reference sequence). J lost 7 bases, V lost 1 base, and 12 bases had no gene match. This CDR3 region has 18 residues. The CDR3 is CASSYYPSVGQGVNEQFF. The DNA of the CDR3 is TGTGCCAGCAGTTACTACCCCTCCGTGGGACAGGGGGTGAATGAGCAGTTCTTC.

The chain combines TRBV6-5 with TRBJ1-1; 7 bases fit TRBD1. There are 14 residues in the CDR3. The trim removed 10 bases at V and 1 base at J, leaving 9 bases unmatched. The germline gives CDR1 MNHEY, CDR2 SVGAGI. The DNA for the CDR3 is TGTGCCACTCGACCGGGACAGCAGAACACTGAAGCTTTCTTT. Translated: CATRPGQQNTEAFF.

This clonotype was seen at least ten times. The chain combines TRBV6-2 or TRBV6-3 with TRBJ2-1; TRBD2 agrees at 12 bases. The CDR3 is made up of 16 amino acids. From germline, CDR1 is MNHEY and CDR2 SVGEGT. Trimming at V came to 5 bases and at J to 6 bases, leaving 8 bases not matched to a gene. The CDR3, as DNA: TGTGCCAGCAGTCCCTCATCTAGCGGGGGGGCCAATGAGCAGTTCTTC. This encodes CASSPSSSGGANEQFF.

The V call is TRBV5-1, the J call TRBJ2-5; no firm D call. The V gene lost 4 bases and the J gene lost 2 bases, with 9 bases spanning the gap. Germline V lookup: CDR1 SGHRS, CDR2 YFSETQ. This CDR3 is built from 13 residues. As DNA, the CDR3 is TGCGCCAGCAGCGGCGGAGCACAAGAGACCCAGTACTTC. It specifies CASSGGAQETQYF.

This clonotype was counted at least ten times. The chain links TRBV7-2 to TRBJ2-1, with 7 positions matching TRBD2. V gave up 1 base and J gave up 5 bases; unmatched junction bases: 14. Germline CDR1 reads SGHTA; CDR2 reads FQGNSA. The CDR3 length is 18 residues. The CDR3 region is CASSLGLGTKKKNNEQFF. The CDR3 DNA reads TGTGCCAGCAGCTTAGGGTTGGGGACTAAAAAAAAAAACAATGAGCAGTTCTTC. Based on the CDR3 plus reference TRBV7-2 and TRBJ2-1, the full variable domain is GAGVSQSPSNKVTEKGKDVELRCDPISGHTALYWYRQSLGQGLEFLIYFQGNSAPDKSGLPSDRFSAERTGGSVSTLTIQRTQQEDSAVYLCASSLGLGTKKKNNEQFFGPGTRLTVL.

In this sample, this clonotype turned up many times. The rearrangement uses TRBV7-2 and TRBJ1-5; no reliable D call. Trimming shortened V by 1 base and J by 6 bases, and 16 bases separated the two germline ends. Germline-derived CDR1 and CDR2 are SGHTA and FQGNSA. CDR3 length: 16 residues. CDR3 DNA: TGTGCCAGCAGCTTAGGGCGACCGCTTCGAGTTCAGCCCCAGCATTTT. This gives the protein CASSLGRPLRVQPQHF. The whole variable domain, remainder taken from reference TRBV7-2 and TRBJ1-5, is GAGVSQSPSNKVTEKGKDVELRCDPISGHTALYWYRQSLGQGLEFLIYFQGNSAPDKSGLPSDRFSAERTGGSVSTLTIQRTQQEDSAVYLCASSLGRPLRVQPQHFGDGTRLSIL.

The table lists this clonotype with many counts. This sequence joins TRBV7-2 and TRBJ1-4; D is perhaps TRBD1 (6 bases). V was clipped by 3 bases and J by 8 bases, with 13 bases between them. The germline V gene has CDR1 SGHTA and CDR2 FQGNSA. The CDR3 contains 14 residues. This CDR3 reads CASSFSRGEEKLFF. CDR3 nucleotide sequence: TGTGCCAGCAGCTTTTCCAGGGGAGAGGAAAAACTGTTTTTT.

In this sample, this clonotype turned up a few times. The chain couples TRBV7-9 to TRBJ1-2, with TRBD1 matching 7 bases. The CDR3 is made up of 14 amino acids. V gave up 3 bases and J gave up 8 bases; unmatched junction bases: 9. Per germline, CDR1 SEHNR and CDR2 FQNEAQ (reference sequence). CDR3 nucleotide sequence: TGTGCCAGCAGCTTCGACAGGGCGGAGCGGGGCTACACCTTC. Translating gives CASSFDRAERGYTF.

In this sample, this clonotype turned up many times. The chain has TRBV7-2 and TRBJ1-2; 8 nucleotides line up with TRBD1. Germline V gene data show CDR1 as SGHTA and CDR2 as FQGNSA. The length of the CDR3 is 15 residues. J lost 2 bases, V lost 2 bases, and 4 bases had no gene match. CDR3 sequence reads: CASSLTGQANYGYTF. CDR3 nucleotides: TGTGCCAGCAGCTTAACGGGACAGGCAAACTATGGCTACACCTTC.

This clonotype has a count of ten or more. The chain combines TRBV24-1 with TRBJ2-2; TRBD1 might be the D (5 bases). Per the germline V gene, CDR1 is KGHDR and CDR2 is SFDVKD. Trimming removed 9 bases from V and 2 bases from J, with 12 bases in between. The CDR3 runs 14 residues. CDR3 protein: CATGHGVNTGELFF. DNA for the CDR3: TGTGCCACCGGACATGGAGTCAACACCGGGGAGCTGTTTTTT.

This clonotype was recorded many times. The CDR3 DNA follows: TGTGCCAGCAGCCCCGGTGGGGGGGCAAACATTCAGTACTTC. This encodes CASSPGGGANIQYF. The chain has TRBV7-2 and TRBJ2-4, with D possibly being TRBD2 (7 bases). Looked up from germline, CDR1 is SGHTA and CDR2 is FQGNSA. The CDR3 length is 14 residues. V gave up 5 bases and J gave up 6 bases, with 14 bases separating them.

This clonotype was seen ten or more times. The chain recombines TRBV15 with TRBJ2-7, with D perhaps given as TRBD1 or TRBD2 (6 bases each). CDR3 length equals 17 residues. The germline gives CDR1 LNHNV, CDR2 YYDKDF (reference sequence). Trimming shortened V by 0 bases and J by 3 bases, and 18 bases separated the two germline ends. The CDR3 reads CATSRDTPLGGIYEQYF. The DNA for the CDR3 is TGTGCCACCAGCAGAGATACCCCTTTGGGGGGCATCTACGAGCAGTACTTC. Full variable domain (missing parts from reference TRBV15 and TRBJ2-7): DAMVIQNPRYQVTQFGKPVTLSCSQTLNHNVMYWYQQKSSQAPKLLFHYYDKDFNNEADTPDNFQSRRPNTSFCFLDIRSPGLGDTAMYLCATSRDTPLGGIYEQYFGPGTRLTVT.

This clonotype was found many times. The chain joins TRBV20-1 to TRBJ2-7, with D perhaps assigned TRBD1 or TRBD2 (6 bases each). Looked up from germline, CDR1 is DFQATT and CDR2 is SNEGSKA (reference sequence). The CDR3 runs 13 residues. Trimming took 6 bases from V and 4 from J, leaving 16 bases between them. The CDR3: CSATVGGSYEQYF. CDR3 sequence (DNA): TGCAGTGCAACCGTGGGGGGCAGTTACGAGCAGTACTTC.

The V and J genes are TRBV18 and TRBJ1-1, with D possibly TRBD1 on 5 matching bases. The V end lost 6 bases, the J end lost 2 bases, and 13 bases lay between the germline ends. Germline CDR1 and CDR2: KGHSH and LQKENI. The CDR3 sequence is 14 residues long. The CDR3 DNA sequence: TGTGCCAGCTCTTCTGACAGATTCAACACTGAAGCTTTCTTT. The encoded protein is CASSSDRFNTEAFF.